The entry below gives a single TCR beta chain sequence along with its context. Its antigen remains unidentified. Per-base qualities were not stored, and no clone one base away is much larger. V is cut back by 4 bases and J by 1 base, with 3 bases in the junction unmatched. Based on the germline V gene, the CDR1 and CDR2 sequences are MDHEN and SYDVKM. Measured from the cysteine to the phenylalanine, the CDR3 is 14 residues long. The only DNA kept is the CDR3, 42 bases in frame from the first base. The data are from a study of CD4 T cells in relation to SARS-CoV-2 and coronaviruses (dated by TCRdb to about 2021). Regarding the research as a whole: In the ViraFEST assay, PBMCs were cultured with antigen for approximately 9 days, after which TCR beta CDR3s were sequenced to identify clonal expansions specific to the antigen. Shared crossreactive spike epitopes were mapped to their HLA restriction using patient-derived lymphoblastoid cell lines. A different, Illumina-based TCR-beta assay was used to sequence expansion assays from other donors in the study. An HIV-1 Nef peptide pool or a no-peptide culture served as the negative reference condition. Memory CD4+ T cell crossreactivity between SARS-CoV-2 and common cold coronavirus spike proteins was assessed at the TCR clonotype level in the study. The Adaptive Biotechnologies TCR-sequencing kit was used for samples from a few pre-COVID donors and for the naive versus memory experiments, whereas the other data were Illumina-based.

Libraries came from the immunoSEQ multiplex PCR assay. On the study's bioinformatics: During preprocessing, nonproductive sequences were removed, as were CDR3s that did not start with C, did not end with F or W, or were shorter than 7 amino acids. The MANAFEST web app was used to call antigen-specific clonotypes on the basis of expansion compared with the reference and with other culture wells. A clone counted as positive if significantly expanded in 2 of 3 replicate wells versus the reference culture at FDR below 0.05. To be called positive, a clone also had to show significant expansion compared with every other tandem well and an odds ratio greater than 5. After three terminal residues were trimmed from each end, CDR3 homology was quantified as pairwise Levenshtein distance using the stringdist R package. As stored in TCRdb, this immuneACCESS dataset retains in-frame rearrangements with V and J assigned. A fraction of the clones does not appear; measured against another copy, unresolved V genes explain less than half of the discrepancy, and the remainder lacks a known reason. The DNA was the basis for D and trimming; V, J and clone size are from that table. The sample table shows about 18,000 clones, and 70% to 80% are seen once. Of the sample, under 35% is held by the ten largest clones.

CD4+ T cells from unexposed donors were collected before the COVID-19 pandemic (2011-2018). After more than 9 days of culture, CD4+ T cells were isolated with the EasySep CD4+ T cell isolation kit. As cell number allowed, CD4+ T cells from unexposed donors were tested for reactivity to SARS-CoV-2 S and N and to four common cold coronavirus spike pools. Around 1.8 million PBMCs per well were cultured in IMDM with roughly 5% human AB serum and 8.5 to 10 IU/ml IL-2. Half of the culture medium was replaced with fresh IL-2-containing medium on days 3 and 7. In general, every peptide culture condition was set up in three replicate wells. The leukapheresis product used for the unexposed donors was purchased from a commercial source. Ficoll-Paque PLUS gradient centrifugation was used to isolate PBMCs from either whole blood or leukapheresis product. PBMCs were either cryopreserved at -140 degrees C or used fresh in the expansion assay. The QIAamp Micro DNA Kit was used to extract genomic DNA from the CD4+ T cells.

Beyond this particular receptor, the publication reports: Crossreactivity analysis was centred on spike protein, so crossreactivity against other viral proteins was not assessed. Significantly weaker SARS-CoV-2-driven expansion was shown by crossreactive clones than by monoreactive clones, consistent with antigenic imprinting. In approximately 65% of donors, memory CD4+ clonotypes turned up that crossrecognized SARS-CoV-2 and at least one common cold coronavirus spike. Pre-pandemic and post-infection samples were not both contributed by any donor, so tracing of the source of pre-existing responses was limited. Small numbers of patients and of tested TCRs were a limitation of the study.

The rearranged chain carries TRBV28 and TRBJ1-1; 7 middle bases align to TRBD1. The clonotype comes from a human donor in good health. The sequenced sample consisted of CD4+ T cells from PBMCs, cultured in vitro. The nucleotide sequence reads TGTGCCAGCAGTTACAGGGGAAGGAACACTGAAGCTTTCTTT. It translates as CASSYRGRNTEAFF. Beyond the CDR3, the reference TRBV28 and TRBJ1-1 genes provide the residues; the full variable domain reads: DVKVTQSSRYLVKRTGEKVFLECVQDMDHENMFWYRQDPGLGLRLIYFSYDVKMKEKGDIPEGYSVSREKKERFSLILESASTNQTSMYLCASSYRGRNTEAFFGQGTRLTVV.